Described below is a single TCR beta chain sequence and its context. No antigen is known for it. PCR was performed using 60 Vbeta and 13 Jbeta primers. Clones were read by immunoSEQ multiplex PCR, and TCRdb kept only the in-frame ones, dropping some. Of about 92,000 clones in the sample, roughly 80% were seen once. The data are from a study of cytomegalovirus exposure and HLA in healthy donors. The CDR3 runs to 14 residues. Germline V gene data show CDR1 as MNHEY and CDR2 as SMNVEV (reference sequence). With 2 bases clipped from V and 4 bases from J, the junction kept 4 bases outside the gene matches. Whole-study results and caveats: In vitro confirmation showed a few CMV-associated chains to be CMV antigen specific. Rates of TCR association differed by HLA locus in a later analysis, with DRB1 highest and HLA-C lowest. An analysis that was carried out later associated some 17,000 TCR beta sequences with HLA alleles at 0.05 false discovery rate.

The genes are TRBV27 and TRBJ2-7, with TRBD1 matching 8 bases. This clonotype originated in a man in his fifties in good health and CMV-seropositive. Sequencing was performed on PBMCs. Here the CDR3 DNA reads TGTGCCAGCAGTTTACAGGGGGCGGGTTACGAGCAGTACTTC. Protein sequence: CASSLQGAGYEQYF.